The clone carrying this T cell receptor beta chain was recorded at least ten times. Antigen unknown. The CDR3 extends 3 residues past the end of the read, so its final part is completed from the germline J gene. The data belong to a study of T cell clonality in common variable immunodeficiency. Study findings and constraints: Shared TCRbeta clones were fewer between CVID subjects than controls. CVID subjects showed higher TCRbeta clonality than healthy controls. Links between repertoire features and CVID complications were heterogeneity-limited. Common variable immunodeficiency TCR beta sequences reportedly had fewer deletions and N-nucleotide insertions.

Each donor provided about 4.5 to 9 ml of heparinized whole blood. J was trimmed by 0 bases and V by 7 bases; bases with no gene match: 6. The CDR3 is 15 amino acids. The germline gives CDR1 SGHTA, CDR2 FQGNSA. Assay used: immunoSEQ multiplex PCR; TCRdb lists only in-frame clones, some missing. This set yields 20,000 to 25,000 clones and no singletons; the top ten hold around 2.4%. Input material: peripheral blood mononuclear cells. The sequence was collected from a human donor with common variable immunodeficiency. The V and J genes are TRBV7-2 and TRBJ2-1, with TRBD2 matching 7 bases. The CDR3 DNA, read in part, is TGTGCCAGCACCCGGGGGGTCAGCTCCTACAATGAG. The encoded protein is CASTRGVSSYNE. The CDR3 in full is CASTRGVSSYNEQFF. The variable domain in full, with the rest retrieved from reference TRBV7-2 and TRBJ2-1, is GAGVSQSPSNKVTEKGKDVELRCDPISGHTALYWYRQSLGQGLEFLIYFQGNSAPDKSGLPSDRFSAERTGGSVSTLTIQRTQQEDSAVYLCASTRGVSSYNEQFFGPGTRLTVL.